This TCR beta chain came from a study of cytomegalovirus exposure and HLA in healthy donors. The PCR ran on 60 Vbeta and 13 Jbeta primers. This table comes from immunoSEQ multiplex PCR, and its TCRdb copy is limited to in-frame clones, with some not included. The table shows around 200,000 clones, with about 85% occurring only once. The receptor's source is a woman in her fifties or sixties in good health and CMV-seropositive. Material: PBMCs.

The CDR3 nucleotides are TGTGCCAGAAGCTTCGGGAGCTCCTATAATTCACCCCTCCACTTT. Translating it yields CARSFGSSYNSPLHF. The V and J genes are TRBV5-3 and TRBJ1-6; no reliable D call. TRBV5-3 is an open reading frame, and its role is uncertain. CDR3 length: 15 amino acids. V was pared by 2 bases and J by 0 bases, with 6 bases between.